This T cell receptor beta chain was sequenced in a study of cytomegalovirus exposure and HLA in healthy donors. Primers for the PCR totalled 60 Vbeta and 13 Jbeta. TCRdb keeps only in-frame clones here, not all; method: immunoSEQ multiplex PCR. Found here are fewer than 200,000 clones, about three quarters of them singletons; the top ten hold less than 1.6%. V was pared by 1 base and J by 1 base, with 12 bases between. CDR3 length: 16 residues. Germline CDR1 SGHRS, CDR2 YFSETQ. Sequenced sample: PBMCs. The gene calls are TRBV5-1 and TRBJ1-3, with a weak D call TRBD1 (5 bases). The receptor was derived from a girl aged 5 to 17 in good health and CMV-seronegative. CDR3 region: CASSLSGERSGNTIYF. The CDR3 DNA reads TGCGCCAGCAGCTTGTCGGGGGAGAGGTCTGGAAACACCATATATTTT.